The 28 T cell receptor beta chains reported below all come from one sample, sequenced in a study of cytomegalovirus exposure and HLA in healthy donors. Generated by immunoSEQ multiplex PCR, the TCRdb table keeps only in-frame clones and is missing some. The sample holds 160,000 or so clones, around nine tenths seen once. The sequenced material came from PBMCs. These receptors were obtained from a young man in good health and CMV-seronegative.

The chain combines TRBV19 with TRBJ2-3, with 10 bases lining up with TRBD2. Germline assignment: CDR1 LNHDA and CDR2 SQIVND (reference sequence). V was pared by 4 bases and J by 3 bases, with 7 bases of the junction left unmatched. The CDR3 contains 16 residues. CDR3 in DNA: TGTGCCAGTAGTAAATATGAGCGGGAGGGGACAGATACGCAGTATTTT. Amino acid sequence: CASSKYEREGTDTQYF.

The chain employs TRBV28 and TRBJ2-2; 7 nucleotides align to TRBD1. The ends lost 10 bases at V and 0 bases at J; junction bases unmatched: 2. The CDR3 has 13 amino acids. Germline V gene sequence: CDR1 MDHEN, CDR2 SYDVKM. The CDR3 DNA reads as TGTGCCATCGGGACAGCGAACACCGGGGAGCTGTTTTTT. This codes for CAIGTANTGELFF.

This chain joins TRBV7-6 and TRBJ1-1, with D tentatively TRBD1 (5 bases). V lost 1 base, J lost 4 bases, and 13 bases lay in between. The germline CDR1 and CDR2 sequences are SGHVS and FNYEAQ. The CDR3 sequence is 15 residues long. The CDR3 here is CASSLGQGVGTEAFF. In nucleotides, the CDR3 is TGTGCCAGCAGCTTAGGTCAAGGGGTAGGCACTGAAGCTTTCTTT.

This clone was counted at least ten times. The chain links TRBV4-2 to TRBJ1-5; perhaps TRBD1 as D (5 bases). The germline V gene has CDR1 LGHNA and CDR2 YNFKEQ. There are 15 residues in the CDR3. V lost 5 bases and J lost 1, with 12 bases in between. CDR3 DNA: TGTGCCAGCAGCGCTGAACAGGAGAGCAATCAGCCCCAGCATTTT. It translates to CASSAEQESNQPQHF.

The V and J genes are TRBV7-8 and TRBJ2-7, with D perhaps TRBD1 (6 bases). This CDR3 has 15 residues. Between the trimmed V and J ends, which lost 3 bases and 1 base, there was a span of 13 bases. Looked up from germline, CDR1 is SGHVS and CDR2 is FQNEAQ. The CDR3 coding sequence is TGTGCCAGCAGCTTGTTTCAGGGGCCTTCCTACGAGCAGTACTTC. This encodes CASSLFQGPSYEQYF.

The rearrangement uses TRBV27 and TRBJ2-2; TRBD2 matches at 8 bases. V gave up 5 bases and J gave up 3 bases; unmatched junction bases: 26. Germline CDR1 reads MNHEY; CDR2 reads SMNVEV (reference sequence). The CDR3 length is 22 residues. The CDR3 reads CASSPPYRAGGPSSRYTGELFF. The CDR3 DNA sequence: TGTGCCAGCAGTCCCCCTTACCGGGCGGGAGGCCCTTCGAGTCGTTACACCGGGGAGCTGTTTTTT.

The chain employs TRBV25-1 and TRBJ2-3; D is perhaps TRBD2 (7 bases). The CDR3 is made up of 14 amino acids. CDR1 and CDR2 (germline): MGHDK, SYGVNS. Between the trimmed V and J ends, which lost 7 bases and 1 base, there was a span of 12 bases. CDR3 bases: TGTGCCAGCAACACAGGGAGGGGCACAGATACGCAGTATTTT. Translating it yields CASNTGRGTDTQYF. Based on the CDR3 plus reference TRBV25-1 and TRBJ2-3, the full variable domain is EADIYQTPRYLVIGTGKKITLECSQTMGHDKMYWYQQDPGMELHLIHYSYGVNSTEKGDLSSESTVSRIRTEHFPLTLESARPSHTSQYLCASNTGRGTDTQYFGPGTRLTVL.

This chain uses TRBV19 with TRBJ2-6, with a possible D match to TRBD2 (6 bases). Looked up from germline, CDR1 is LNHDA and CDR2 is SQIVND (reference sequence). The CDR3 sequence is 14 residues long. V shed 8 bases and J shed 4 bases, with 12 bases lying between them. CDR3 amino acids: CASGLPSGANVLTF. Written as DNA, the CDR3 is TGTGCCAGTGGACTACCCTCCGGGGCCAACGTCCTGACTTTC.

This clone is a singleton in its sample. In nucleotides, the CDR3 is TGTGCCAGCAGTGGTAGCGGGGCGAACACCGGGGAGCTGTTTTTT. The encoded protein is CASSGSGANTGELFF. The rearrangement uses TRBV28 and TRBJ2-2, with 8 bases that match TRBD2. With 5 bases clipped from V and 0 bases from J, the junction kept 2 bases outside the gene matches. Germline V CDR1 and CDR2: MDHEN, SYDVKM. This CDR3 comprises 15 residues.

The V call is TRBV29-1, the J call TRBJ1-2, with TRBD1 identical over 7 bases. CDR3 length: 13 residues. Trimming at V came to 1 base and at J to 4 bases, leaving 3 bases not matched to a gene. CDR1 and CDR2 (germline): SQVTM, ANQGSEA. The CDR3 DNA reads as TGCAGCGTTGAAGGGGGGGACAGCTATGGCTACACCTTC. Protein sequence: CSVEGGDSYGYTF.

CDR3 DNA sequence: TGCAGCGTTGGCGGGGCTGGGTACGAGACCCAGTACTTC. Its protein product is CSVGGAGYETQYF. The V gene is TRBV29-1, the J gene TRBJ2-5; the D gene is possibly TRBD2 (6 bases). The germline CDR1 and CDR2 sequences are SQVTM and ANQGSEA. This CDR3 has 13 residues. V lost 4 bases, J lost 5 bases, and 14 bases lay in between. The entire variable domain, with the rest obtained from reference TRBV29-1 and TRBJ2-5, is as follows: SAVISQKPSRDICQRGTSLTIQCQVDSQVTMMFWYRQQPGQSLTLIATANQGSEATYESGFVIDKFPISRPNLTFSTLTVSNMSPEDSSIYLCSVGGAGYETQYFGPGTRLLVL.

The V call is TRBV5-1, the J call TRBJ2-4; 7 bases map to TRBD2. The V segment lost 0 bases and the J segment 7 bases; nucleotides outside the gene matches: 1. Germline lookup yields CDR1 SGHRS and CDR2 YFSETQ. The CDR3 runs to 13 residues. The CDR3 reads CASSLAGGNIQYF. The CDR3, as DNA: TGCGCCAGCAGCTTGGCCGGGGGGAACATTCAGTACTTC.

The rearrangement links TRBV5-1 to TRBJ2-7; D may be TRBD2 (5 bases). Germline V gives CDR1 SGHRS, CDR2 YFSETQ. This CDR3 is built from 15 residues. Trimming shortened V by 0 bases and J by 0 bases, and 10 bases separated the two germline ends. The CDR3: CASSLGPGTSYEQYV. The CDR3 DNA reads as TGCGCCAGCAGCTTGGGCCCGGGAACCTCCTACGAGCAGTACGTC.

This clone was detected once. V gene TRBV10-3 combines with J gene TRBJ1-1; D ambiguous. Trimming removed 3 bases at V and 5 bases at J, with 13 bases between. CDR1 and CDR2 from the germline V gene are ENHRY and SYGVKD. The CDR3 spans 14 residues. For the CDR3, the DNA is TGTGCCATCAGTGATCGAACGCAAGAGACTGAAGCTTTCTTT. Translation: CAISDRTQETEAFF.

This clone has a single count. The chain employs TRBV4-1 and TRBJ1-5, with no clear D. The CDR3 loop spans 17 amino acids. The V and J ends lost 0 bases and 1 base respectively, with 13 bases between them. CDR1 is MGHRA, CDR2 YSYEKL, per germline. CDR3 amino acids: CASSQDPSRVSNQPQHF. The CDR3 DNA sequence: TGCGCCAGCAGCCAAGACCCCTCGAGGGTAAGCAATCAGCCCCAGCATTTT.

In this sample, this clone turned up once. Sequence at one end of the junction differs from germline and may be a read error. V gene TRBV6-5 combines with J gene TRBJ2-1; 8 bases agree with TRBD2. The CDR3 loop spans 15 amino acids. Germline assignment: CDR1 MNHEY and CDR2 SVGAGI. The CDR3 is CVSSSGTRPYNEQFF. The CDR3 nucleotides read TGTGTCAGCAGTTCCGGGACTAGACCCTACAATGAGCAGTTCTTC.

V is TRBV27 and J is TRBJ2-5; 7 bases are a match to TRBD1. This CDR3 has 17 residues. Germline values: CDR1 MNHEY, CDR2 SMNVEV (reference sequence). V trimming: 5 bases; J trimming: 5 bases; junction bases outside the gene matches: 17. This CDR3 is CASSPRSIEGAHETQYF. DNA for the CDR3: TGTGCCAGCAGTCCGCGTTCTATTGAGGGGGCTCATGAGACCCAGTACTTC.

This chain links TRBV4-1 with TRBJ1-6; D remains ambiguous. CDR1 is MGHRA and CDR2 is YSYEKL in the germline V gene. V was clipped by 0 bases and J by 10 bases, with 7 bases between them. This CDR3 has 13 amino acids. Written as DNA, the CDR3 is TGCGCCAGCAGCCAAGATACGGGGTCACCCCTCCACTTT. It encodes CASSQDTGSPLHF.

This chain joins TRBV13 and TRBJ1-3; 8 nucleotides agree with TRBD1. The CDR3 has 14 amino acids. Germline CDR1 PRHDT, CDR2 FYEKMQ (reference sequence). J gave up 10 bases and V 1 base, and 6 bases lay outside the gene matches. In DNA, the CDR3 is TGTGCCAGCAGCTTAGAGCGACAGGGGAGTACCATATATTTT. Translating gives CASSLERQGSTIYF.

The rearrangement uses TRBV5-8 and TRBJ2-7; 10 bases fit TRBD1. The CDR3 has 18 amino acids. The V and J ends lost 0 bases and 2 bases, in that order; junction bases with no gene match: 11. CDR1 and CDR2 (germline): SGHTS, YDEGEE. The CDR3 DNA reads TGTGCCAGCAGCTTGGCAGGTCGGTCCGGGACAGGGGCCTACGAGCAGTACTTC. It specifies CASSLAGRSGTGAYEQYF.

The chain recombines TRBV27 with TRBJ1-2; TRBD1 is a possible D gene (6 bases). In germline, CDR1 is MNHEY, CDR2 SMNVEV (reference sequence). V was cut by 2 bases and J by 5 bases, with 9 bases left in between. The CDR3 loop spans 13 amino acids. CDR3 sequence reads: CASSLTGLYGYTF. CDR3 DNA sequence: TGTGCCAGCAGTTTAACAGGGTTATATGGCTACACCTTC.

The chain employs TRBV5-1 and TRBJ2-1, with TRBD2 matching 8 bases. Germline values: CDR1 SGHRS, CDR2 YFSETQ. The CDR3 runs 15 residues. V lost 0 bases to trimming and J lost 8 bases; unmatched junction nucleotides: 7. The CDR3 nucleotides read TGCGCCAGCAGCTTGGAGCGGGAGTTTGACGATGAGCAGTTCTTC. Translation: CASSLEREFDDEQFF.

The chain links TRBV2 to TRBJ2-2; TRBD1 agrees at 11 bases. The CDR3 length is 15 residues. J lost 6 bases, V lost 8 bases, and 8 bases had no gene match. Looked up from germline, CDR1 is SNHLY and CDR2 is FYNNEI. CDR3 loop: CASGPDRGLAGELFF. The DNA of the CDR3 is TGTGCCAGCGGCCCGGACAGGGGGCTAGCCGGGGAGCTGTTTTTT.

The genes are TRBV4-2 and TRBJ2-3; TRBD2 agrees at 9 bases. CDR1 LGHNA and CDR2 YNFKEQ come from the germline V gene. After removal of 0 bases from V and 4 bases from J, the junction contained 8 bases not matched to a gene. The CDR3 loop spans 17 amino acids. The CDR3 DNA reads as TGTGCCAGCAGCCAAGATTGGGCGGGGGGGATCGCAGATACGCAGTATTTT. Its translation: CASSQDWAGGIADTQYF.

The CDR3 DNA reads as TGCGCCAGCAGCTTACTAGCGGGGGTGAACAATGAGCAGTTCTTC. It translates to CASSLLAGVNNEQFF. The chain couples TRBV5-1 to TRBJ2-1; 11 bases are shared with TRBD2. The germline gives CDR1 SGHRS, CDR2 YFSETQ. The CDR3 is 15 residues long. J lost 5 bases, V lost 2 bases, and 3 bases had no gene match.

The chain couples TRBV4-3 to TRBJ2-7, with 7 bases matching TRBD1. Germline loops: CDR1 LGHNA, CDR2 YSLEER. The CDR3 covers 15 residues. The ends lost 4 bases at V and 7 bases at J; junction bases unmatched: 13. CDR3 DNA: TGCGCCAGCAGCCCAGTGGGGACAGCGACGGTTGAGCAGTACTTC. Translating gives CASSPVGTATVEQYF.

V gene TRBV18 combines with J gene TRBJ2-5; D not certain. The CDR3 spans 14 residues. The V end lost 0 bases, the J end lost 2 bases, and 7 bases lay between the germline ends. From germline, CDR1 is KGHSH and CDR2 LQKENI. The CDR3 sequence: CASSPPPSQETQYF. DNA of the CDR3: TGTGCCAGCTCACCACCCCCTAGTCAAGAGACCCAGTACTTC. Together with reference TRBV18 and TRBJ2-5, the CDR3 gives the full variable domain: NAGVMQNPRHLVRRRGQEARLRCSPMKGHSHVYWYRQLPEEGLKFMVYLQKENIIDESGMPKERFSAEFPKEGPSILRIQQVVRGDSAAYFCASSPPPSQETQYFGPGTRLLVL.

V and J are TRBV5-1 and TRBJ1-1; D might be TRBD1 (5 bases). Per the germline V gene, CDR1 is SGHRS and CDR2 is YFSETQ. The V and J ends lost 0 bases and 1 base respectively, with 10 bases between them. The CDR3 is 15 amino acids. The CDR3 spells CASSLGRTTNTEAFF. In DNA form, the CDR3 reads TGCGCCAGCAGCTTGGGAAGGACAACGAACACTGAAGCTTTCTTT.